The sequence of this TCR beta chain was determined in a study of PD-1 blockade in classical Hodgkin lymphoma. Study outcomes and limitations: By C4D1 there was a significant rise in CD4+ TCR diversity but not in CD8+ TCR diversity. Nivolumab initiation under 1 year post-ASCT meant exclusion.

Every one of the patients relapsed after autologous stem cell transplantation (brentuximab vedotin exposure was variable). This CDR3 region has 17 residues. After removal of 4 bases from V and 9 bases from J, the junction contained 16 bases not matched to a gene. CDR1 is SGHNT and CDR2 is YENEEA in the germline V gene. TCRdb's table, derived via immunoSEQ multiplex PCR, lists solely in-frame clones and lacks some. Altogether fewer than 50,000 clones are present, roughly 90% being singletons, with the ten largest covering about 8.9%. A word on this clone: Antigen unknown.

The source was peripheral blood mononuclear cells (PBMCs), collected at baseline. The clonotype comes from a human donor with classical Hodgkin lymphoma. V and J are TRBV11-3 and TRBJ2-1, with 9 positions matching TRBD1. The CDR3 bases are TGTGCCAGCAGCTCTCCCCGGGGACAGGGCACCGGGGGTGAGCAGTTCTTC. Amino acids: CASSSPRGQGTGGEQFF.